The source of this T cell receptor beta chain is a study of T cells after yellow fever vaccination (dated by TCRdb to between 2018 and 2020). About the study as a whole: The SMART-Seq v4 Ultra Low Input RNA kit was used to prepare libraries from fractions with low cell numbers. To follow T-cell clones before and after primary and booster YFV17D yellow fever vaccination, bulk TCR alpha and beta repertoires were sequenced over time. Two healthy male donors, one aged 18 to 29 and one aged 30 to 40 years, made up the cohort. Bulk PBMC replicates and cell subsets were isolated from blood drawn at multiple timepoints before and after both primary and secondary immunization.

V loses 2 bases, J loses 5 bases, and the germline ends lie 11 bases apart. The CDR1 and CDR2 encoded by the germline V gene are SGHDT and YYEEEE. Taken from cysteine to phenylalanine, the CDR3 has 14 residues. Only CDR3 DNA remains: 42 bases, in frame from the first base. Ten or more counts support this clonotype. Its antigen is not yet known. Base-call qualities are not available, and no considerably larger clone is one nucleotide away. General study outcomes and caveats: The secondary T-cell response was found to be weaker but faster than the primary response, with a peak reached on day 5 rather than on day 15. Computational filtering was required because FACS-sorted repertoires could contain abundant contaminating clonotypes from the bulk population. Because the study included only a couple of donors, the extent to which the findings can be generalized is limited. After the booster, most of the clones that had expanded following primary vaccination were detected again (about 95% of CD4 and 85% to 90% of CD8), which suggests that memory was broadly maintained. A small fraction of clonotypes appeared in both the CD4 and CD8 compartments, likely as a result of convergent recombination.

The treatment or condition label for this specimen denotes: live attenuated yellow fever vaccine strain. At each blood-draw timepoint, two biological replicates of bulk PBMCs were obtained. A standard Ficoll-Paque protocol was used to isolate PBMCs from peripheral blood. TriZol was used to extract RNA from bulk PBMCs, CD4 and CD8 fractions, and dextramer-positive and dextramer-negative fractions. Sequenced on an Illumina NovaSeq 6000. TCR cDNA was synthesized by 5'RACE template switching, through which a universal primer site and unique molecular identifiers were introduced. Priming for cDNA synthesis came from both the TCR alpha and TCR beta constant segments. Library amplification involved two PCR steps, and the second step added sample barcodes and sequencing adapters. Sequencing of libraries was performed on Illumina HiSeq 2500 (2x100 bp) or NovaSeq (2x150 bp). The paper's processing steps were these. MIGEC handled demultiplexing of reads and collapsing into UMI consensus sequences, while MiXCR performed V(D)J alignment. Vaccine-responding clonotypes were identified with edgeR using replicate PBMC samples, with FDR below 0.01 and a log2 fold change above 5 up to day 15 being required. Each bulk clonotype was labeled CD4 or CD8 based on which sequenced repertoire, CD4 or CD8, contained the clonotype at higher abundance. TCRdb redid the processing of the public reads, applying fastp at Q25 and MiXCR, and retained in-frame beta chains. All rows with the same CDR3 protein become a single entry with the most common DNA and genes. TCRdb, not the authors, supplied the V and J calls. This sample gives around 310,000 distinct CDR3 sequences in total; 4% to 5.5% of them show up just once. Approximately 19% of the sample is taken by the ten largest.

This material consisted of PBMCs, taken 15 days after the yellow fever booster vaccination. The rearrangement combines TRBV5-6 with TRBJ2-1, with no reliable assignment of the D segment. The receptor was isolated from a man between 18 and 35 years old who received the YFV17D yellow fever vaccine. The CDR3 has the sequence CASSLVTTDNEQFF. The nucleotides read TGTGCCAGCAGCTTAGTGACAACTGACAATGAGCAGTTCTTC.